A selection of T cell receptor beta chains follows, all from one sample in a study of molecular identifiers for immune sequencing clone quantification. TCRdb redid the calling of the PCR reads with MiXCR, one entry per CDR3 protein. The sample has about 36,000 distinct CDR3 sequences, approximately 18% seen once. Sequencing input: naive CD8+ T cells from blood, with Jurkat cell RNA spiked in. Receptor source: a human donor in good health. Some libraries in this study had Jurkat cell RNA spiked in. The CDR3 runs from the conserved cysteine through the conserved F or W. Each record gives: J gene, D gene, V gene, clone size, CDR3 protein, CDR3 DNA. A D gene is named only where the DNA matches it firmly. Size tells how often a clone was seen (once, few, many) or the class of an expanded clone, and some rows leave it out.

j_call: TRBJ2-4
d_call: .
v_call: TRBV29-1
clone_size: many
cdr3_aa: CSVAGGDSRAKNIQYF
cdr3_nt: TGCAGCGTAGCTGGGGGGGACAGTAGAGCCAAAAACATTCAGTACTTC

j_call: TRBJ2-1
d_call: .
v_call: TRBV28
clone_size: many
cdr3_aa: CASSFWVGEQFF
cdr3_nt: TGTGCCAGCAGTTTTTGGGTGGGAGAGCAGTTCTTC

j_call: TRBJ2-1
d_call: .
v_call: TRBV2
clone_size: .
cdr3_aa: CASMVKGYNEQFF
cdr3_nt: TGTGCCAGCATGGTTAAGGGCTACAATGAGCAGTTCTTC

j_call: TRBJ2-7
d_call: TRBD1
v_call: TRBV7-9
clone_size: .
cdr3_aa: CASSPDRATGEQYF
cdr3_nt: TGTGCCAGCAGCCCCGACAGGGCGACGGGCGAGCAGTACTTC

j_call: TRBJ2-5
d_call: TRBD2
v_call: TRBV29-1
clone_size: few
cdr3_aa: CSVEDLSGTVETQYF
cdr3_nt: TGCAGCGTTGAAGATCTAAGCGGGACGGTAGAGACCCAGTACTTC

j_call: TRBJ2-1
d_call: TRBD2
v_call: TRBV7-8
clone_size: many
cdr3_aa: CASSLIGLAVDNEQFF
cdr3_nt: TGTGCCAGCAGCTTAATTGGACTAGCGGTAGACAATGAGCAGTTCTTC

j_call: TRBJ1-4
d_call: TRBD1
v_call: TRBV4-1
clone_size: many
cdr3_aa: CASSPIGTGALNEKLFF
cdr3_nt: TGCGCCAGCAGCCCGATCGGGACAGGGGCCCTCAATGAAAAACTGTTTTTT

j_call: TRBJ2-1
d_call: .
v_call: TRBV4-2
clone_size: .
cdr3_aa: CASSHPGAGNEQFF
cdr3_nt: TGTGCCAGCAGCCACCCCGGTGCAGGGAATGAGCAGTTCTTC

j_call: TRBJ2-7
d_call: .
v_call: TRBV27
clone_size: .
cdr3_aa: CASSLYSAGSSYEQYF
cdr3_nt: TGTGCCAGCAGTTTATATTCGGCGGGAAGCTCCTACGAGCAGTACTTC

j_call: TRBJ1-1
d_call: .
v_call: TRBV20-1
clone_size: many
cdr3_aa: CSARDLAGWAEAFF
cdr3_nt: TGCAGTGCTAGAGATTTGGCAGGGTGGGCTGAAGCTTTCTTT

j_call: TRBJ2-4
d_call: TRBD1
v_call: TRBV29-1
clone_size: many
cdr3_aa: CSVVGDRGIQYF
cdr3_nt: TGCAGCGTTGTGGGGGACAGGGGTATTCAGTACTTC

j_call: TRBJ2-2
d_call: .
v_call: TRBV29-1
clone_size: many
cdr3_aa: CSVYRVSGELFF
cdr3_nt: TGCAGCGTGTACAGGGTTTCCGGGGAGCTGTTTTTT

j_call: TRBJ1-5
d_call: TRBD1
v_call: TRBV6-2/TRBV6-3
clone_size: many
cdr3_aa: CASQDRVTQPQHF
cdr3_nt: TGTGCCAGCCAGGACAGGGTGACTCAGCCCCAGCATTTT

j_call: TRBJ2-2
d_call: TRBD1
v_call: TRBV6-5
clone_size: many
cdr3_aa: CASSVDRPTGELFF
cdr3_nt: TGTGCCAGCAGTGTGGACAGGCCCACCGGGGAGCTGTTTTTT

j_call: TRBJ2-7
d_call: .
v_call: TRBV5-5
clone_size: many
cdr3_aa: CASSLGWGPTYEQYF
cdr3_nt: TGTGCCAGCAGCTTGGGCTGGGGTCCAACCTACGAGCAGTACTTC

j_call: TRBJ2-2
d_call: .
v_call: TRBV20-1
clone_size: few
cdr3_aa: CSVIITNTGELFF
cdr3_nt: TGCAGTGTTATTATAACGAACACCGGGGAGCTGTTTTTT